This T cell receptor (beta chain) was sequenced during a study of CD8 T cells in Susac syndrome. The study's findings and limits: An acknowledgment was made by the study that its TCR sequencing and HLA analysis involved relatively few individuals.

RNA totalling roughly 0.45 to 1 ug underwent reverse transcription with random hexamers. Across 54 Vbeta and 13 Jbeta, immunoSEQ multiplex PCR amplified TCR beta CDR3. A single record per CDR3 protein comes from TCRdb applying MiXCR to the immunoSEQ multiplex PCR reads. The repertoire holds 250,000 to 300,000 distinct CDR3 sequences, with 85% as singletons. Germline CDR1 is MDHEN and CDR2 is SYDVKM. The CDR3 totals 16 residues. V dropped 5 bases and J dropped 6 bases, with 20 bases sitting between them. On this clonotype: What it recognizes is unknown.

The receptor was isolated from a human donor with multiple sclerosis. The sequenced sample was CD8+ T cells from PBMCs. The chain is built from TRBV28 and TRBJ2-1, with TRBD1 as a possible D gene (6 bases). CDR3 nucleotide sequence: TGTGCCAGCAGTACCCCGGGACATCCGCTAGTCAATGAGCAGTTCTTC. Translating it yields CASSTPGHPLVNEQFF.